This T cell receptor beta chain appears in the sequencing data of a study of T cell changes during pregnancy in multiple sclerosis. Sequenced by immunoSEQ multiplex PCR; TCRdb stores in-frame clones only, minus some. Of about 31,000 clones listed, around nine tenths are singletons. Germline CDR1 PRHDT, CDR2 FYEKMQ (reference sequence). The CDR3 totals 19 residues. The trim removed 6 bases at V and 0 bases at J, leaving 13 bases unmatched. The sequence was obtained from a female donor in good health, enrolled as a control in a pregnancy study. The rearrangement joins TRBV13 to TRBJ2-1, with 11 bases aligning to TRBD2. The sample in question was CD4+ T cells from peripheral blood mononuclear cells, obtained in the first trimester of pregnancy. CDR3 amino acids: CASRSETSGVSSSYNEQFF. The CDR3 DNA reads as TGTGCCAGCAGATCCGAGACTAGCGGGGTATCGAGCTCCTACAATGAGCAGTTCTTC.